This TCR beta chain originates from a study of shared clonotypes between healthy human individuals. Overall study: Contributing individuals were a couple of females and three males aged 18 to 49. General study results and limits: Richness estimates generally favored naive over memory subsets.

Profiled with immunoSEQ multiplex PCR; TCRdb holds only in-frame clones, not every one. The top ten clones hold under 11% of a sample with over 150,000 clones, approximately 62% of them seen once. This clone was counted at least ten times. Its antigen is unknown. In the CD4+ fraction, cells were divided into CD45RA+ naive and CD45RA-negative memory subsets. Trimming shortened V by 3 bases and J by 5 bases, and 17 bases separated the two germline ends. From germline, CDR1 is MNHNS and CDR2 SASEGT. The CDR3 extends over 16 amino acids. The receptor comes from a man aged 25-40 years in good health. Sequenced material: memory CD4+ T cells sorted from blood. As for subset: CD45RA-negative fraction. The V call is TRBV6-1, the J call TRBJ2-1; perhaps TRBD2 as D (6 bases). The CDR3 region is CASSEWGEEAHNEQFF. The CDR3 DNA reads TGTGCCAGCAGTGAGTGGGGGGAAGAGGCCCACAATGAGCAGTTCTTC.